These T cell receptor beta chains were read from a single sample in a study of TIL therapy for anti-PD-1-resistant metastatic lung cancer. Method: immunoSEQ multiplex PCR; TCRdb's copy keeps in-frame clones and lacks some. The data contain about 10,000 clones, 50% to 60% of them seen just once; the ten biggest clones take up 12%. The sequenced sample was tumor tissue, obtained at baseline. Every receptor here comes from a person aged 30 to 80 with non-small cell lung cancer. Each CDR3 is given with its conserved first and last residue. The D gene is left open where the match is weak. Rows may omit the clone size; those that give it use once, few, many or a size class.

>NA|TRBJ2-5|NA|TRBV30
TGTGCCTGCGGGGTGGGTCTCGGGGAGACCCAGTACTTC
CACGVGLGETQYF
>few|TRBJ2-7|NA|TRBV6-5
TGTGCCAGCAGTCGAACAAGCTCCTACGAGCAGTACTTC
CASSRTSSYEQYF
>few|TRBJ2-6|NA|TRBV5-1
TGCGCCAGCAGCCCATCTTACTCTGGGGCCAACGTCCTGACTTTC
CASSPSYSGANVLTF
>few|TRBJ1-1|NA|TRBV6-5
TGTGCCAGCAGTTACGGGGCAGGGGTGAACACTGAAGCTTTCTTT
CASSYGAGVNTEAFF
>medium-sized|TRBJ2-7|TRBD1|TRBV18
TGTGCCAGCTCACCACAGACAGGGGGCATACTCGAGCAGTACTTC
CASSPQTGGILEQYF
>NA|TRBJ2-5|NA|TRBV5-1
TGCGCCAGCAGCCCCAACGGGGGCGGGGAGACCCAGTACTTC
CASSPNGGGETQYF
>few|TRBJ2-3|NA|TRBV10-2
TGCGCCAGCAGTGGGAGGACTGGCACAGATACGCAGTATTTT
CASSGRTGTDTQYF
>NA|TRBJ2-3|TRBD2|TRBV28
TGTGCCAGCAGTTTAGCGGGGGGATACACAGATACGCAGTATTTT
CASSLAGGYTDTQYF
>few|TRBJ1-2|NA|TRBV7-9
TGTGCCAGCAGCCCAGAGGGAGGGTTCTATGGCTACACCTTC
CASSPEGGFYGYTF
>NA|TRBJ1-2|TRBD1|TRBV5-1
TGCGCCAGCAGCTTGGGGACAGGGGATGGCTACACCTTC
CASSLGTGDGYTF
>few|TRBJ2-7|NA|TRBV5-6
TGTGCCAGCAGCTCCCGGGGGTATGCTACCTACGAGCAGTACTTC
CASSSRGYATYEQYF
>NA|TRBJ2-1|NA|TRBV11-3
TGTGCCAGCAGCTTAGAAGGTGAGCAGTTCTTC
CASSLEGEQFF
>medium-sized|TRBJ2-6|NA|TRBV29-1
TGCAGCGTTTCTCTCTCGGGGGCTGGGGCCAACGTCCTGACTTTC
CSVSLSGAGANVLTF
>NA|TRBJ1-2|TRBD1|TRBV27
TGTGCCAGCAGTTATAGGGGGCAGGGCTATGGCTACACCTTC
CASSYRGQGYGYTF
>NA|TRBJ2-5|TRBD2|TRBV19
TGTGCCAGTAGTATAGGGCCCCTGGGACTAGCGGGAGGGGAGACCCAGTACTTC
CASSIGPLGLAGGETQYF
>NA|TRBJ2-2|NA|TRBV7-9
TGTGCCAGCAGCTTAGTTCAAGCCGGGGAGCTGTTTTTT
CASSLVQAGELFF
>NA|TRBJ1-4|TRBD1|TRBV5-1
TGCGCCAGCAGCTTGGGAACAGGGGCTAATGAAAAACTGTTTTTT
CASSLGTGANEKLFF
>NA|TRBJ1-2|NA|TRBV29-1
TGCAGCGTTGAGGGGACGGAGGGGTCGGCCAGCGGGGGCTACACCTTC
CSVEGTEGSASGGYTF
>few|TRBJ1-3|NA|TRBV2
TGTGCCAGCGTCCAGACCTCTGGAAACACCATATATTTT
CASVQTSGNTIYF
>NA|TRBJ2-3|NA|TRBV5-6
TGTGCCAGCAGCTTGGGCAAGGATACGCAGTATTTT
CASSLGKDTQYF
>once|TRBJ1-2|TRBD1|TRBV2
TGTGCCAGCAGACCCGGACAGGGGAGCTATGGCTACACCTTC
CASRPGQGSYGYTF
>NA|TRBJ1-3|NA|TRBV28
TGTGCCAGCAGCCTATTTACTGGAAACACCATATATTTT
CASSLFTGNTIYF
>NA|TRBJ2-1|TRBD2|TRBV28
TGTGCCAGCGGGGGGGCCTACAATGAGCAGTTCTTC
CASGGAYNEQFF
>NA|TRBJ1-3|NA|TRBV10-3
TGTGCCACGAACAGCGACCTCTCTGGAAACACCATATATTTT
CATNSDLSGNTIYF
>NA|TRBJ1-1|NA|TRBV10-3
TGTGCCATCGCGGGACGGTCCACTGAAGCTTTCTTT
CAIAGRSTEAFF
>NA|TRBJ1-3|NA|TRBV15
TGTGCCACCAGCCCTCGGACAGTGGGAAACACCATATATTTT
CATSPRTVGNTIYF
>few|TRBJ1-6|NA|TRBV7-2
TGTGCCAGCAGCTTATCCCCGTTAACGACACCCCTCCACTTT
CASSLSPLTTPLHF
>NA|TRBJ2-1|TRBD2|TRBV11-3
TGTGCCAGCAGCTTACTTAGCGGGGAGCAGTTCTTC
CASSLLSGEQFF
>few|TRBJ1-5|NA|TRBV6-6
TGTGCCAGCAGTTACCAGGGGTTCGATCAGCCCCAGCATTTT
CASSYQGFDQPQHF
>NA|TRBJ1-2|NA|TRBV7-9
TGTGCCAGCAGCTCTCAGGCGGGGCAGGGCTATGGCTACACCTTC
CASSSQAGQGYGYTF
>NA|TRBJ1-1|NA|TRBV10-1
TGCGCCAGCAGTGACTGGGGGGCGTCGGCTGAAGCTTTCTTT
CASSDWGASAEAFF
>few|TRBJ2-1|NA|TRBV19
TGTGCCAGTAGTAGTGACGGGAGTGGAAATGAGCAGTTCTTC
CASSSDGSGNEQFF
>few|TRBJ1-1|NA|TRBV18
TGTGCCAGCTCAGCCCAGGGTACTGAAGCTTTCTTT
CASSAQGTEAFF
>NA|TRBJ1-5|NA|TRBV11-2
TGTGCCAGCAGCTTAGAGCCCGCTGGACAGCCCCAGCATTTT
CASSLEPAGQPQHF
>NA|TRBJ1-2|NA|TRBV5-6
TGTGCCAGCAGCTTGAGTGCTCGAAGGGACGGAAATAACTATGGCTACACCTTC
CASSLSARRDGNNYGYTF
>NA|TRBJ2-7|TRBD1|TRBV7-9
TGTGCCAGCAGCCTAGACAGGGATTCCTACGAGCAGTACTTC
CASSLDRDSYEQYF
>NA|TRBJ2-6|NA|TRBV19
TGTGCCAGTGGGAGGTTCTCTGGGGCCAACGTCCTGACTTTC
CASGRFSGANVLTF
>medium-sized|TRBJ2-2|TRBD1|TRBV29-1
TGCAGCGTTGGGGACAGGTTCACCGGGGAGCTGTTTTTT
CSVGDRFTGELFF
>NA|TRBJ1-3|TRBD1|TRBV18
TGTGCCAGCTCACCACCGCCCTCGACAGGGAACTCTGGAAACACCATATATTTT
CASSPPPSTGNSGNTIYF
>NA|TRBJ2-7|NA|TRBV19
TGTGCCAGTAGTATGAAGACGGAGGGAGGATACGAGCAGTACTTC
CASSMKTEGGYEQYF
>few|TRBJ2-7|NA|TRBV7-6
TGTGCCAGCAGCTTAACGACGGGAGCGAACGAGCAGTACTTC
CASSLTTGANEQYF
>NA|TRBJ1-1|NA|TRBV18
TGTGCCAGCTCACCACAAGGAGGGCAGGCTTTCTTT
CASSPQGGQAFF
>once|TRBJ2-4|TRBD1|TRBV28
TGTGCCAGCAGAGGGCGGACAGGCCCGACCAAAAACATTCAGTACTTC
CASRGRTGPTKNIQYF